This TCR beta chain came from a study of CD8 T cells in Susac syndrome (dated by TCRdb to the late 2010s). Notes on the research overall: Of the Susac syndrome patients who were sequenced, roughly 6 had clinically active disease and roughly 8 were in clinical remission. Whether CD8+ T cell activation and differentiation in Susac syndrome was antigen driven was tested using repertoire sequencing. At blood withdrawal, Susac syndrome patients were either therapy-naive, taking corticosteroids (in some cases with IVIg as well), or taking IVIg alone. Results the study describes overall, beyond this receptor: In patients with Susac syndrome, the CD4+ T cell repertoire showed no detectable clonal expansion. The number of individuals in the TCR sequencing and HLA analysis was acknowledged as relatively small.

V gives up 1 base and J gives up 5 bases, and the segment between their germline ends measures 17 bases. From the cysteine up to the phenylalanine, the CDR3 has a length of 17 residues. The retained sequence is limited to the CDR3, 51 bases, with the frame set at the first base. As encoded in the germline V gene (reference sequence), CDR1 is SEHNR while CDR2 is FQNEAQ. Peripheral blood CD8+ and CD4+ T cells from healthy donors, Susac syndrome patients and multiple sclerosis patients were profiled by high-throughput TCR beta sequencing. Recently defined diagnostic criteria for definite or probable disease were met by the Susac syndrome patients. Bulk CD8+ and CD4+ T cells were purified by magnetic negative isolation, while CD8+ TEMRA cells were enriched using FACS. Blood was drawn into EDTA tubes, processed within 24 hours, and PBMCs were isolated by density gradient centrifugation. PBMCs intended for TCR sequencing were cryopreserved in liquid nitrogen and thawed later in a water bath at 37 degrees C. Purity of sorted or isolated CD4+, CD8+ and CD8+ TEMRA cells was at least 90%.

RNA was extracted using the RNeasy kit, and roughly 0.45 to 1 microgram was reverse transcribed with random hexamers. The immunoSEQ multiplex PCR assay, covering 54 Vbeta and 13 Jbeta segments, was used to amplify TCR beta CDR3 regions. Bias from PCR amplification was corrected by using a synthetic template baseline for primer optimization and for computational correction. The original pipeline was this. Reads were annotated to V, D and J genes according to IMGT and were analyzed with immunoSEQ Analyzer, with only productive sequences retained. To calculate clonality, Shannon entropy was normalized by log2 of the number of productive unique sequences and then subtracted from one. For each patient and control, public and private clones were evaluated within the 100 most prevalent clones. Clones were defined as Susac-specific when absent from the healthy and MS cohorts, from approximately 1,100 published viral clones and from other ImmuneACCESS disease sequences. TCRdb reworked the public reads: Q25 trimming with fastp, MiXCR clone assembly, productive beta chains retained. Identical CDR3 proteins give one entry, which carries the most common genes and DNA. None of the V and J calls come from the authors' own analysis; TCRdb made them. The sample records about 140,000 distinct CDR3 sequences, just under 95% of which are singletons. The ten largest clones add up to about 0.15% of the sample.

This clonotype has only a few counts. Its cognate antigen has yet to be identified. No base qualities exist here, and no much larger clone lies one base off it. The rearrangement joined TRBV7-9 to TRBJ1-4; the D gene assignment is ambiguous. This clonotype was obtained from a human donor with Susac syndrome. What was sequenced was CD4+ T cells from PBMCs. The DNA is TGTGCCAGCAGCTTAGGAGTTTGGGCGGCGGCCAATGAAAAACTGTTTTTT. It specifies CASSLGVWAAANEKLFF.